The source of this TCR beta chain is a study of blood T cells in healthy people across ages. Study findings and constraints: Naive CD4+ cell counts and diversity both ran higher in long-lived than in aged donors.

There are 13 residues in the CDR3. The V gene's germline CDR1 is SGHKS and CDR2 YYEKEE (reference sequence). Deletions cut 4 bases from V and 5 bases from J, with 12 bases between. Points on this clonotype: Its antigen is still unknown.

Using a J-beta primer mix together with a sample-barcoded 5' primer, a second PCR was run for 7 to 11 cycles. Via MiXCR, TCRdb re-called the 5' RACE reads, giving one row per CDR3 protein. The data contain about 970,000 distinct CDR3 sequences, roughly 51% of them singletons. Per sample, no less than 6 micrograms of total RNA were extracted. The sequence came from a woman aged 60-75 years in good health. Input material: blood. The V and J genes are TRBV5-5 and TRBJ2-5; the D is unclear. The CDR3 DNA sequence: TGTGCCAGCAGCCGCAGAGTTGGGGAGACCCAGTACTTC. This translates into CASSRRVGETQYF.